This entry lists 31 T cell receptor beta chains sequenced from one sample in a study of CD8+ T cells in alopecia areata. Reverse transcribed after extraction, RNA yielded cDNA as the sequencing template. The protocol was immunoSEQ multiplex PCR, while the TCRdb copy is restricted to in-frame clones and leaves out a portion. The table has roughly 200,000 clones, roughly 60% seen once. The sample here was CD4+ T cells sorted from blood, taken at week 0. These receptors came from a human donor with alopecia areata.

The rearrangement uses TRBV2 and TRBJ2-6; no firm D call. The germline V gene encodes CDR1 SNHLY and CDR2 FYNNEI. Trimming took 6 bases from V and 2 from J, leaving 5 bases between them. The CDR3 is 13 residues long. In DNA form, the CDR3 reads TGTGCCAGCAGGCGGCCTGGGGCCAACGTCCTGACTTTC. It encodes CASRRPGANVLTF.

This chain links TRBV10-3 with TRBJ1-5; D not certain. The CDR3 runs 17 residues. In germline, CDR1 is ENHRY, CDR2 SYGVKD. The V and J ends lost 6 bases and 0 bases respectively, with 18 bases between them. The CDR3 DNA sequence: TGTGCCATCAGCAAGGAACTCACTTCGTATAGCAATCAGCCCCAGCATTTT. This codes for CAISKELTSYSNQPQHF.

This chain uses TRBV13 with TRBJ2-2; TRBD1 matches 10 bases. CDR1 is PRHDT and CDR2 is FYEKMQ in the germline V gene (reference sequence). CDR3 length: 15 amino acids. J was trimmed by 5 bases and V by 5 bases; bases with no gene match: 5. The CDR3, as DNA: TGTGCCAGCAGCCCCGGGACAGGGGTAACCGGGGAGCTGTTTTTT. It codes for CASSPGTGVTGELFF.

The chain is built from TRBV6-1 and TRBJ2-7; 7 positions match TRBD1. Germline CDR1 reads MNHNS; CDR2 reads SASEGT. The CDR3 runs 14 residues. The ends lost 6 bases at V and 3 bases at J; junction bases unmatched: 8. The CDR3 DNA is TGTGCCAGCAGGGTCGACAGGGCAGGCTACGAGCAGTACTTC. As protein: CASRVDRAGYEQYF.

The chain couples TRBV7-9 to TRBJ1-1; D gene unclear. Between the trimmed V and J ends, which lost 4 bases and 3 bases, there was a span of 18 bases. CDR1 is SEHNR and CDR2 is FQNEAQ in the germline V gene (reference sequence). This CDR3 has 16 amino acids. Here the CDR3 reads CASSWRGSRFDTEAFF. The CDR3 nucleotides read TGTGCCAGCAGCTGGCGAGGATCGCGTTTCGACACTGAAGCTTTCTTT.

The chain couples TRBV29-1 to TRBJ2-1; D might be TRBD1 (5 bases). Germline V gives CDR1 SQVTM, CDR2 ANQGSEA. V lost 0 bases to trimming and J lost 4 bases, with 10 bases between them. The CDR3 has 14 residues. CDR3 loop: CSVEDAAGYNEQFF. CDR3 DNA sequence: TGCAGCGTTGAAGATGCGGCAGGGTACAATGAGCAGTTCTTC.

This clone has at least ten counts. The chain carries TRBV19 and TRBJ1-5; the D is unclear. CDR3 length: 12 residues. Trimming left V 6 bases short and J 5 bases short, with 8 bases between. Germline V gives CDR1 LNHDA, CDR2 SQIVND (reference sequence). For the CDR3, the DNA is TGTGCCAGTAGCAAGGAGGATCAGCCCCAGCATTTT. Amino acids: CASSKEDQPQHF.

This clone was counted only a few times. The V and J genes are TRBV30 and TRBJ1-1; D uncertain. This CDR3 is 12 amino acids long. Between the trimmed V and J ends, which lost 2 bases and 4 bases, there was a span of 8 bases. Germline assignment: CDR1 GTSNPN and CDR2 SVGIG (reference sequence). This chain's CDR3 is CAWSRLGTEAFF. The CDR3 nucleotides read TGTGCCTGGAGTCGTCTCGGCACTGAAGCTTTCTTT.

To note about this clone: The sample carries other DNA sequences with the same CDR3. The V call is TRBV29-1, the J call TRBJ2-3, with D uncertain. The CDR3 is 13 amino acids. V was cut by 4 bases and J by 0 bases, with 8 bases left in between. Germline CDR1 and CDR2: SQVTM and ANQGSEA. CDR3 sequence: CSVAGRSTDTQYF. CDR3 coding DNA: TGCAGCGTTGCAGGCCGCAGCACAGATACGCAGTATTTT.

The chain carries TRBV14 and TRBJ2-7, with no clear D. This CDR3 contains 13 residues. V dropped 3 bases and J dropped 3 bases, with 9 bases sitting between them. Germline CDR1 SGHDN, CDR2 FVKESK. The CDR3 DNA reads TGTGCCAGCAGCCAGGGCTACAACTACGAGCAGTACTTC. Translation gives CASSQGYNYEQYF.

This chain uses TRBV2 with TRBJ2-1, with TRBD2 matching over 12 bases. J was trimmed by 6 bases and V by 1 base; bases with no gene match: 7. Looked up from germline, CDR1 is SNHLY and CDR2 is FYNNEI. The CDR3 sequence is 17 residues long. CDR3 DNA: TGTGCCAGCAGTGAAGTGAGACTAGCGGGGGAGGTCAATGAGCAGTTCTTC. Translated: CASSEVRLAGEVNEQFF.

This clone turned up a few times. The chain combines TRBV29-1 with TRBJ1-2; the match to TRBD1 covers 12 bases. This CDR3 has 11 amino acids. V lost 6 bases, J lost 14 bases, and 7 bases stayed unmatched. CDR1 and CDR2 from the germline V gene are SQVTM and ANQGSEA. The CDR3 nucleotides are TGCAGCGTGATGGGACAGGGGGCTCGAACCTTC. This gives the protein CSVMGQGARTF.

The chain recombines TRBV7-2 with TRBJ2-2; maybe TRBD1 (5 bases). V lost 5 bases and J 3 bases, leaving 13 bases between the germline ends. There are 15 residues in the CDR3. Germline V gives CDR1 SGHTA, CDR2 FQGNSA. CDR3 in DNA: TGTGCCAGCAGCCAGCAGGGCCCTCACACCGGGGAGCTGTTTTTT. Amino acid sequence: CASSQQGPHTGELFF.

The rearrangement uses TRBV13 and TRBJ2-7; no firm D call. The CDR3 spans 14 residues. V lost 0 bases and J lost 2, with 8 bases in between. Germline CDR1 is PRHDT and CDR2 is FYEKMQ (reference sequence). The CDR3 nucleotides are TGTGCCAGCAGCTTAGGGCCGAATGCCTACGAGCAGTACTTC. The encoded protein is CASSLGPNAYEQYF.

This clone was observed a single time. This rearrangement joins TRBV7-9 to TRBJ1-2; D may be TRBD1 (5 bases). The CDR3 is 13 residues long. Germline V gene data show CDR1 as SEHNR and CDR2 as FQNEAQ (reference sequence). The germline V and J ends were trimmed by 8 bases and 5 bases, with 15 bases remaining between them. The CDR3 loop reads CASDGGQTYGYTF. Written as DNA, the CDR3 is TGTGCCAGCGACGGTGGACAAACATATGGCTACACCTTC. The entire variable domain, with the rest obtained from reference TRBV7-9 and TRBJ1-2, is as follows: DTGVSQNPRHKITKRGQNVTFRCDPISEHNRLYWYRQTLGQGPEFLTYFQNEAQLEKSRLLSDRFSAERPKGSFSTLEIQRTEQGDSAMYLCASDGGQTYGYTFGSGTRLTVV.

Concerning this clone itself: This sample also contains other DNA sequences that code for the same CDR3. The chain's CDR3 is CASSRDRQETQYF. CDR3 bases: TGTGCCAGCAGTCGGGACAGACAAGAGACCCAGTACTTC. The chain has TRBV2 and TRBJ2-5; 7 nucleotides agree with TRBD1. CDR3 length equals 13 residues. Germline assignment: CDR1 SNHLY and CDR2 FYNNEI. V lost 5 bases to trimming and J lost 2 bases; unmatched junction nucleotides: 2.

This clone was seen a few times. The chain is built from TRBV6-5 and TRBJ1-1; a weak D match, TRBD1 (5 bases). Trimming cost V 5 bases and J 7 bases, with 14 bases left between them. The CDR3 is 13 amino acids. Germline loops: CDR1 MNHEY, CDR2 SVGAGI. The CDR3 DNA reads TGTGCCAGCAGTCCCCCCGGACAAGTTGAAGCTTTCTTT. Amino acids: CASSPPGQVEAFF.

The rearrangement joins TRBV29-1 to TRBJ2-5; D uncertain. Germline V CDR1 and CDR2: SQVTM, ANQGSEA. Between the trimmed V and J ends, which lost 4 bases and 5 bases, there was a span of 11 bases. The CDR3 length is 12 residues. This CDR3 reads CSVGQKGETQYF. CDR3 coding DNA: TGCAGCGTTGGGCAGAAAGGGGAGACCCAGTACTTC.

This clone came up a few times. The sample holds other DNA sequences that translate to the same CDR3. This chain uses TRBV4-3 with TRBJ2-2; D gene uncertain. Deletions cut 1 base from V and 3 bases from J, with 6 bases between. Germline loops: CDR1 LGHNA, CDR2 YSLEER. The CDR3 length is 14 residues. CDR3 DNA sequence: TGCGCCAGCAGCCAAGGGCGACACACCGGGGAGCTGTTTTTT. It codes for CASSQGRHTGELFF.

CDR3 amino acids: CAWSPRQGGGYTF. The CDR3 DNA reads as TGTGCCTGGAGTCCGAGACAGGGTGGTGGCTACACCTTC. This sequence joins TRBV30 and TRBJ1-2, with TRBD1 matching 7 bases. The CDR3 consists of 13 residues. V lost 2 bases to trimming and J lost 7 bases; unmatched junction nucleotides: 7. CDR1 GTSNPN and CDR2 SVGIG come from the germline V gene (reference sequence).

The chain couples TRBV19 to TRBJ2-3; tentative D call: TRBD1 (6 bases). The V end was cut by 5 bases, the J end by 0 bases, with 24 bases between. The CDR3 spans 19 residues. The V gene's germline CDR1 is LNHDA and CDR2 SQIVND (reference sequence). The CDR3 spells CASSLNQDSLVSSTDTQYF. CDR3 nucleotides: TGTGCCAGTAGTTTAAATCAGGACAGCTTAGTTTCTAGCACAGATACGCAGTATTTT. Looking up the rest from reference TRBV19 and TRBJ2-3 gives the full variable domain: DGGITQSPKYLFRKEGQNVTLSCEQNLNHDAMYWYRQDPGQGLRLIYYSQIVNDFQKGDIAEGYSVSREKKESFPLTVTSAQKNPTAFYLCASSLNQDSLVSSTDTQYFGPGTRLTVL.

V and J are TRBV2 and TRBJ2-7, with D possibly TRBD1 on 5 matching bases. CDR1 and CDR2 (germline): SNHLY, FYNNEI. V was trimmed by 8 bases and J by 7 bases, leaving 21 bases between them. There are 14 residues in the CDR3. The chain's CDR3 is CASSQGVPSREQYF. In DNA form, the CDR3 reads TGTGCCAGCTCCCAAGGGGTACCCTCGAGAGAGCAGTACTTC.

The genes are TRBV25-1 and TRBJ2-5; the D gene is possibly TRBD2 (5 bases). V lost 3 bases to trimming and J lost 1 base, with 12 bases between them. The germline gives CDR1 MGHDK, CDR2 SYGVNS. This CDR3 comprises 15 residues. This CDR3 is CASSDFRGGQETQYF. For the CDR3, the DNA is TGTGCCAGCAGTGACTTTAGAGGAGGCCAAGAGACCCAGTACTTC. The full variable domain, with the rest looked up from reference TRBV25-1 and TRBJ2-5, is EADIYQTPRYLVIGTGKKITLECSQTMGHDKMYWYQQDPGMELHLIHYSYGVNSTEKGDLSSESTVSRIRTEHFPLTLESARPSHTSQYLCASSDFRGGQETQYFGPGTRLLVL.

V usage is TRBV5-4 and J usage is TRBJ2-3; D is undetermined. Germline assignment: CDR1 SGHNT and CDR2 YYREEE (reference sequence). Deletions cut 4 bases from V and 7 bases from J, with 22 bases between. The CDR3 runs 16 residues. CDR3 bases: TGTGCCAGCAGCCCAGCTTCCGGAGACCTCATCCATACGCAGTATTTT. It specifies CASSPASGDLIHTQYF.

The chain employs TRBV4-1 and TRBJ1-1; 9 bases are shared with TRBD1. Germline-derived CDR1 and CDR2 are MGHRA and YSYEKL. Unmatched junction bases numbered 0, after V lost 4 bases and J lost 0 bases. The CDR3 contains 14 residues. CDR3 coding DNA: TGCGCCAGCAGCCGGACAGGGGTGAACACTGAAGCTTTCTTT. This translates into CASSRTGVNTEAFF.

The chain joins TRBV5-4 to TRBJ2-2, with D tentatively TRBD1 (5 bases). Trimming removed 2 bases from V and 6 bases from J, with 11 bases in between. Germline CDR1 reads SGHNT; CDR2 reads YYREEE (reference sequence). The CDR3 is 14 amino acids. CDR3: CASSFWGSAGELFF. CDR3 DNA sequence: TGTGCCAGCAGCTTTTGGGGCTCGGCCGGGGAGCTGTTTTTT.

As regards this clone: This CDR3 is also generated by other DNA sequences in the sample. The chain couples TRBV5-6 to TRBJ2-3; D ambiguous. This CDR3 is built from 13 residues. The V end lost 2 bases, the J end lost 3 bases, and 7 bases lay between the germline ends. CDR1 and CDR2 from the germline V gene are SGHDT and YYEEEE. DNA for the CDR3: TGTGCCAGCAGCTTCAAAAGTACAGATACGCAGTATTTT. This translates into CASSFKSTDTQYF.

The count of this clone is one. The rearrangement uses TRBV5-1 and TRBJ2-2, with D possibly TRBD1 on 6 matching bases. The CDR3 totals 14 residues. Trimming pared 4 bases from V and 5 bases from J, leaving 12 bases between. Germline loops: CDR1 SGHRS, CDR2 YFSETQ. CDR3 residues: CASSGYRETGELFF. DNA of the CDR3: TGCGCCAGCAGCGGATACAGGGAGACCGGGGAGCTGTTTTTT.

The rearrangement links TRBV5-1 to TRBJ2-2; 7 bases map to TRBD1. The CDR3 runs 14 residues. The germline CDR1 and CDR2 sequences are SGHRS and YFSETQ. Trimming took 3 bases from V and 9 from J; bases not matched to a gene: 8. This CDR3 reads CASSWDSATRELFF. The CDR3 DNA reads TGCGCCAGCAGCTGGGACAGTGCAACCCGGGAGCTGTTTTTT.

V and J are TRBV30 and TRBJ1-1, with D tentatively TRBD1 (6 bases). The length of the CDR3 is 12 residues. Germline V gene data show CDR1 as GTSNPN and CDR2 as SVGIG (reference sequence). Deletions cut 6 bases from V and 0 bases from J, with 8 bases between. The CDR3 sequence: CACGQLNTEAFF. In DNA, the CDR3 is TGTGCCTGCGGACAGTTGAACACTGAAGCTTTCTTT.

This clone was picked up a small number of times. The gene calls are TRBV30 and TRBJ2-7, with D unclear. This CDR3 contains 14 residues. The ends were cut back, 0 bases at V and 9 bases at J, with 18 bases in the middle. Germline-derived CDR1 and CDR2 are GTSNPN and SVGIG (reference sequence). CDR3 residues: CAWSVLGIPTRQYF. CDR3 nucleotide sequence: TGTGCCTGGAGTGTACTGGGCATCCCGACGCGGCAGTACTTC.